The sequence of this T cell receptor (beta chain) was determined in a study of CD8 T cells in Susac syndrome. The multiple sclerosis control group comprised treatment-naive patients with stable or active relapsing-remitting disease. Isolation of CD8+ and CD4+ T cells was performed negatively, whereas enrichment of TEMRA cells was done by FACS. In germline, CDR1 is LGHNA, CDR2 YSLEER. V lost 0 bases and J 3 bases, leaving 8 bases between the germline ends. This CDR3 is 14 amino acids long. Roughly 0.45 to 1 ug RNA was reverse transcribed with random hexamers. Amplification of TCR beta CDR3 spanned 54 Vbeta and 13 Jbeta via immunoSEQ multiplex PCR. Using its own MiXCR run on the immunoSEQ multiplex PCR reads, TCRdb lists one record per CDR3 protein. The sample has approximately 300,000 distinct CDR3 sequences, 85% seen once; the top ten hold roughly 0.21%.

This rearrangement joins TRBV4-3 to TRBJ1-2; D is ambiguous. The receptor's source is a human donor with multiple sclerosis. Sequencing was done on a sample of CD8+ T cells from PBMCs. DNA of the CDR3: TGCGCCAGCAGCCAAGAGCCAGGAGACTATGGCTACACCTTC. This gives the protein CASSQEPGDYGYTF.